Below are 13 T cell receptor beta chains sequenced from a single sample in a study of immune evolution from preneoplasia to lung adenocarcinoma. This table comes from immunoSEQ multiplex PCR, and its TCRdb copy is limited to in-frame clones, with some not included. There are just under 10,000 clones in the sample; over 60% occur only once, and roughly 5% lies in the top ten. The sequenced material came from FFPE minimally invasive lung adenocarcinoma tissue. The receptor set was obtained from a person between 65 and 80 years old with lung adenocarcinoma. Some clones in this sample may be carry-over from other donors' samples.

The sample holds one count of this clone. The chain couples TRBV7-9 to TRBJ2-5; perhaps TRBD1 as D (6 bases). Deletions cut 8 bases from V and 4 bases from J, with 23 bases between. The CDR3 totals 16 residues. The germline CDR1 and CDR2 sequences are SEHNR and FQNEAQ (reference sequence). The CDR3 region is CASRPRDTFRGETQYF. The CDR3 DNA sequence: TGTGCCAGCCGACCCCGGGACACCTTTCGGGGAGAGACCCAGTACTTC. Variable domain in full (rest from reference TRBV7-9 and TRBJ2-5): DTGVSQNPRHKITKRGQNVTFRCDPISEHNRLYWYRQTLGQGPEFLTYFQNEAQLEKSRLLSDRFSAERPKGSFSTLEIQRTEQGDSAMYLCASRPRDTFRGETQYFGPGTRLLVL.

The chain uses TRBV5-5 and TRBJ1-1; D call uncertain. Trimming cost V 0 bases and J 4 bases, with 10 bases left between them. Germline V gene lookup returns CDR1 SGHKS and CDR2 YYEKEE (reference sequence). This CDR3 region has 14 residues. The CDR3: CASSLERVGTEAFF. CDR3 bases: TGTGCCAGCAGCTTGGAAAGGGTAGGCACTGAAGCTTTCTTT. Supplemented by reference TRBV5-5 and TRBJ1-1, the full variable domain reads DAGVTQSPTHLIKTRGQQVTLRCSPISGHKSVSWYQQVLGQGPQFIFQYYEKEERGRGNFPDRFSARQFPNYSSELNVNALLLGDSALYLCASSLERVGTEAFFGQGTRLTVV.

For the CDR3, the DNA is TGTGCCAGCAGCCAAGTCGGGCATCTAGGAGAGACCCAGTACTTC. Its protein product is CASSQVGHLGETQYF. V gene TRBV4-2 combines with J gene TRBJ2-5; no clear D. Between the trimmed V and J ends, which lost 1 base and 4 bases, there was a span of 13 bases. The CDR3 has 15 residues. The V gene's germline CDR1 is LGHNA and CDR2 YNFKEQ.

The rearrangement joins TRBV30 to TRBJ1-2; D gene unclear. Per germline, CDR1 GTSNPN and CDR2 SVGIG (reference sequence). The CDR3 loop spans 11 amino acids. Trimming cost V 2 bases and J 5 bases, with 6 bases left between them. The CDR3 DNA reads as TGTGCCTGGAGTTGGAATTATGGCTACACCTTC. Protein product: CAWSWNYGYTF.

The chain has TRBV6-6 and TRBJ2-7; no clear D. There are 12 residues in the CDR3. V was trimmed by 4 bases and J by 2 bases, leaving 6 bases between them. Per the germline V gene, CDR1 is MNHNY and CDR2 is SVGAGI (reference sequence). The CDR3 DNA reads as TGTGCCAGCAGTTCACATACCTACGAGCAGTACTTC. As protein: CASSSHTYEQYF.

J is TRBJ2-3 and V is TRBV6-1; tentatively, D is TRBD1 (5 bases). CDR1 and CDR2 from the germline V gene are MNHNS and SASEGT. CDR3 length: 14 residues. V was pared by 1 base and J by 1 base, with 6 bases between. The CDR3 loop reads CASSEVGRTDTQYF. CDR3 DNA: TGTGCCAGCAGTGAAGTGGGGCGCACAGATACGCAGTATTTT.

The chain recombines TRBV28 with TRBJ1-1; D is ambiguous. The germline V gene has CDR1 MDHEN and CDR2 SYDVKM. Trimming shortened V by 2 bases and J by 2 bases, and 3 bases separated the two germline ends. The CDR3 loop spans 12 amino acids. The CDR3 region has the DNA TGTGCCAGCAGTTTACCTAACACTGAAGCTTTCTTT. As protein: CASSLPNTEAFF.

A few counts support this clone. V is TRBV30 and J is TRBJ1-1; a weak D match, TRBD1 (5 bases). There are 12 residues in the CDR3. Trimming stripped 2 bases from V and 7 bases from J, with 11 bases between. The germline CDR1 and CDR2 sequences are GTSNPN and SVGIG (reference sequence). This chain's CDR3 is CAWSKGAGEAFF. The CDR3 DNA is TGTGCCTGGAGTAAAGGGGCTGGTGAAGCTTTCTTT.

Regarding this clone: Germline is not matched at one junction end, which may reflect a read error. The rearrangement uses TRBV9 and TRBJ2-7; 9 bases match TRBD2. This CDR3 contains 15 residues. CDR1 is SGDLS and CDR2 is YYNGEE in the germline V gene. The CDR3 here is CASSAGGEITYEQYF. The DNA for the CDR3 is TGTGCCAGTAGCGCGGGAGGGGAGATAACCTACGAGCAGTACTTC.

CDR3 residues: CASSLYRTDGEQYF. CDR3 DNA: TGTGCCAGCAGCTTATACCGGACGGACGGCGAGCAGTACTTC. This chain joins TRBV7-6 and TRBJ2-7; D gene unclear. The CDR3 totals 14 residues. Germline CDR1 is SGHVS and CDR2 is FNYEAQ. V lost 2 bases and J 6 bases, leaving 14 bases between the germline ends.

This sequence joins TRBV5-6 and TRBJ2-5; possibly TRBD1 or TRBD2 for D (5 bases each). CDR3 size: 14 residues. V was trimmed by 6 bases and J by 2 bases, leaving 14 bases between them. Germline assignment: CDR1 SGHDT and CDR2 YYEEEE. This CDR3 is CASTPGLSQETQYF. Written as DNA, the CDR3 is TGTGCCAGCACCCCGGGGCTCTCTCAAGAGACCCAGTACTTC.

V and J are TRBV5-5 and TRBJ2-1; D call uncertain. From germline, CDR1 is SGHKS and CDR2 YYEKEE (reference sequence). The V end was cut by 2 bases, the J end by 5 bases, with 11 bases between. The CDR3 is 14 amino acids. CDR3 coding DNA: TGTGCCAGCAGCTTATTGGGTGTAAACAATGAGCAGTTCTTC. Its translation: CASSLLGVNNEQFF.

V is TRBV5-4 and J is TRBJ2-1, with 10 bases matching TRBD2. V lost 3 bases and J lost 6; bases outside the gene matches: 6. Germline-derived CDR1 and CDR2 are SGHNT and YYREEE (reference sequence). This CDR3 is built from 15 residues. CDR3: CASSSQRGGGNEQFF. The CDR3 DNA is TGTGCCAGCAGCTCTCAGCGGGGGGGCGGCAATGAGCAGTTCTTC.